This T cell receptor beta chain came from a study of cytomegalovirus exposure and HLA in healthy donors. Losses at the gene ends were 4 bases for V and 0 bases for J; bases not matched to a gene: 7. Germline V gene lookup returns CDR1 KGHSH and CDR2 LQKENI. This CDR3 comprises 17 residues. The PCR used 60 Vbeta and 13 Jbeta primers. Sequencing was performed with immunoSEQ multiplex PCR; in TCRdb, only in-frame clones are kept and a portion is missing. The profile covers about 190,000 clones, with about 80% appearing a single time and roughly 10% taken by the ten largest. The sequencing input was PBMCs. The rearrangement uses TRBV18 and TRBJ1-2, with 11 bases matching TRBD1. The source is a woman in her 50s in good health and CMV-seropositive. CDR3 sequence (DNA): TGTGCCAGCTCACGGACAGGGGGCGTTAATCCTAACTATGGCTACACCTTC. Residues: CASSRTGGVNPNYGYTF.